These 22 T cell receptor beta chains came from one sample sequenced in a study of Graves' ophthalmopathy and Graves' hyperthyroidism. As the template, RNA transcripts were used to amplify TCR beta CDR3 regions. HTBI primers were used in a first-round RT-PCR, which preceded a second-round multiplex PCR. TCRdb independently ran MiXCR on the multiplex PCR reads; one entry per CDR3 protein. The repertoire consists of about 480,000 distinct CDR3 sequences, with 13% to 15% occurring once and the leading ten covering about 9.4%. The sequenced sample was blood. Receptors were obtained from a woman aged 25 to 45 with Graves' ophthalmopathy.

The chain recombines TRBV12-3 or TRBV12-4 with TRBJ1-5, with 7 bases identical to TRBD1. This CDR3 spans 15 amino acids. V dropped 8 bases and J dropped 0; count of bases not matched to a gene: 7. CDR3 DNA sequence: TGTGCCAGCTCGGACAGGAGCTATAGCAATCAGCCCCAGCATTTT. Protein product: CASSDRSYSNQPQHF.

At least ten counts were recorded for this clonotype. V is TRBV24-1 and J is TRBJ1-5; 7 bases match TRBD1. From germline, CDR1 is KGHDR and CDR2 SFDVKD. After removal of 4 bases from V and 5 bases from J, the junction contained 7 bases not matched to a gene. The CDR3 runs 15 residues. CDR3 residues: CATSDPGTADQPQHF. The CDR3 DNA is TGTGCCACCAGTGACCCTGGGACAGCGGATCAGCCCCAGCATTTT.

The gene calls are TRBV30 and TRBJ2-5, with TRBD2 matching over 11 bases. V was pared by 5 bases and J by 9 bases, with 8 bases of the junction left unmatched. This CDR3 has 13 residues. CDR1 is GTSNPN, CDR2 SVGIG, per germline (reference sequence). The CDR3 is CAWSSGGWWAQYF. DNA for the CDR3: TGTGCCTGGTCTAGCGGGGGGTGGTGGGCCCAGTACTTC.

At least ten counts were recorded for this clonotype. Germline and junction disagree at one end, which may indicate a read error. This chain joins TRBV10-1 and TRBJ1-1; D is unclear. In germline, CDR1 is WNHNN, CDR2 SYGVQD (reference sequence). CDR3 length: 13 residues. CDR3 sequence: CASSDGSSTEALF. The DNA for the CDR3 is TGCGCCAGCAGTGATGGGTCGTCCACTGAAGCTCTCTTT.

This rearrangement joins TRBV20-1 to TRBJ2-4; a possible D gene is TRBD1 (6 bases). The CDR3 totals 13 residues. Germline CDR1 and CDR2: DFQATT and SNEGSKA (reference sequence). V gave up 5 bases and J gave up 6 bases, with 14 bases separating them. The CDR3 sequence: CSALGAEGNIQYF. The DNA for the CDR3 is TGCAGTGCTCTGGGGGCCGAGGGAAACATTCAGTACTTC.

This clonotype was observed at least ten times. The chain combines TRBV6-5 with TRBJ2-2; D is tentatively TRBD1 or TRBD2 (6 bases each). The CDR3 covers 14 residues. V was shortened by 2 bases and J by 3 bases, with 7 bases between the two germline ends. Germline V lookup: CDR1 MNHEY, CDR2 SVGAGI. CDR3 region: CASSYRGDTGELFF. The CDR3 nucleotides read TGTGCCAGCAGTTACAGGGGGGACACCGGGGAGCTGTTTTTT.

The table lists this clonotype with many counts. The gene calls are TRBV10-2 and TRBJ2-2; the D gene is possibly TRBD2 (5 bases). The CDR3 covers 14 residues. V was pared by 8 bases and J by 0 bases, with 10 bases between. Per germline, CDR1 WSHSY and CDR2 SAAADI. The chain's CDR3 is CASGRDTNTGELFF. CDR3 bases: TGCGCCAGCGGTCGGGATACGAACACCGGGGAGCTGTTTTTT.

This clonotype was seen repeatedly, ten times or more. This chain links TRBV6-1 with TRBJ1-1; a weak D match, TRBD1 (5 bases). Germline-derived CDR1 and CDR2 are MNHNS and SASEGT. Trimming removed 4 bases at V and 5 bases at J, with 11 bases between. The CDR3 consists of 13 residues. The CDR3 reads CASSAEGTTEAFF. In nucleotides, the CDR3 is TGTGCCAGCAGTGCCGAGGGGACGACTGAAGCTTTCTTT.

This clonotype was observed many times. The rearrangement links TRBV19 to TRBJ1-2, with D perhaps matching TRBD1 (6 bases). The germline gives CDR1 LNHDA, CDR2 SQIVND (reference sequence). This CDR3 has 13 residues. The V and J ends lost 10 bases and 2 bases respectively, with 14 bases between them. CDR3 bases: TGTGCCACCCAAAACAGGGTGAACTATGGCTACACCTTC. This sequence encodes CATQNRVNYGYTF. Drawing the rest from reference TRBV19 and TRBJ1-2, the complete variable domain is DGGITQSPKYLFRKEGQNVTLSCEQNLNHDAMYWYRQDPGQGLRLIYYSQIVNDFQKGDIAEGYSVSREKKESFPLTVTSAQKNPTAFYLCATQNRVNYGYTFGSGTRLTVV.

Many counts were recorded for this clonotype. The chain couples TRBV29-1 to TRBJ1-1; the D gene is possibly TRBD1 (6 bases). V was cut by 7 bases and J by 6 bases, with 21 bases left in between. The length of the CDR3 is 14 residues. The germline V gene encodes CDR1 SQVTM and CDR2 ANQGSEA. CDR3: CSGGTFDRSAEAFF. The CDR3, as DNA: TGCAGCGGCGGAACGTTTGACAGGAGTGCTGAAGCTTTCTTT.

The rearrangement links TRBV6-5 to TRBJ1-2; D is unresolved. The V gene lost 2 bases and the J gene lost 8 bases, with 9 bases spanning the gap. The length of the CDR3 is 12 residues. The germline V gene has CDR1 MNHEY and CDR2 SVGAGI. In nucleotides, the CDR3 is TGTGCCAGCAGTTACGGCCCATCCGGCTACACCTTC. It is translated as CASSYGPSGYTF.

The V call is TRBV2, the J call TRBJ2-2; 12 nucleotides align to TRBD2. This CDR3 is built from 18 residues. Germline V gene sequence: CDR1 SNHLY, CDR2 FYNNEI. The V and J ends lost 3 bases and 4 bases, in that order; junction bases with no gene match: 9. The CDR3, as DNA: TGTGCCAGCAGTGAGATTAGACTAGCGGGGGACCTCACCGGGGAGCTGTTTTTT. Amino acids: CASSEIRLAGDLTGELFF.

With regard to this clonotype: It may be a read error: a sequence one base away is much more abundant. The rearrangement joins TRBV2 to TRBJ1-5; possible D gene TRBD1, 5 bases. CDR3 size: 17 residues. Germline V gene lookup returns CDR1 SNHLY and CDR2 FYNNEI. V lost 6 bases, J lost 0 bases, and 18 bases lay in between. The CDR3 nucleotides read TGTGCCAGCAGGGAGTGGCAGGGTGGGTATAGCAATCAGCCCCAGCATTTT. Translating it yields CASREWQGGYSNQPQHF. The whole variable domain, filled in from reference TRBV2 and TRBJ1-5, reads EPEVTQTPSHQVTQMGQEVILRCVPISNHLYFYWYRQILGQKVEFLVSFYNNEISEKSEIFDDQFSVERPDGSNFTLKIRSTKLEDSAMYFCASREWQGGYSNQPQHFGDGTRLSIL.

The gene calls are TRBV12-3 or TRBV12-4 and TRBJ2-7; TRBD2 matches at 11 bases. CDR3 length: 15 residues. The J segment lost 3 bases and the V segment lost 5 bases, leaving 6 bases of the junction unmatched. The CDR3 loop is CASSPSSGRIYEQYF. The CDR3 DNA reads TGTGCCAGCAGTCCCTCTAGCGGGAGGATCTACGAGCAGTACTTC.

This clonotype has more than one count but fewer than ten. The gene calls are TRBV19 and TRBJ2-6, with D hard to call. V shed 7 bases and J shed 0 bases, with 13 bases lying between them. Germline V gives CDR1 LNHDA, CDR2 SQIVND (reference sequence). This CDR3 comprises 16 residues. This chain's CDR3 is CASTTISYSGANVLTF. In DNA form, the CDR3 reads TGTGCCAGTACCACAATTAGTTACTCTGGGGCCAACGTCCTGACTTTC. Based on the CDR3 plus reference TRBV19 and TRBJ2-6, the full variable domain is DGGITQSPKYLFRKEGQNVTLSCEQNLNHDAMYWYRQDPGQGLRLIYYSQIVNDFQKGDIAEGYSVSREKKESFPLTVTSAQKNPTAFYLCASTTISYSGANVLTFGAGSRLTVL.

This clonotype was observed at least ten times. The gene calls are TRBV19 and TRBJ2-5, with unresolved D. Trimming shortened V by 5 bases and J by 6 bases, and 13 bases separated the two germline ends. The CDR3 length is 13 residues. Germline CDR1 and CDR2: LNHDA and SQIVND (reference sequence). CDR3 DNA sequence: TGTGCCAGTAGTCCAGACGATCGTCAGACCCAGTACTTC. Translation: CASSPDDRQTQYF.

This clonotype was observed many times. The rearrangement links TRBV30 to TRBJ2-7; tentative D call: TRBD2 (5 bases). V was clipped by 3 bases and J by 7 bases, with 16 bases between them. The CDR3 sequence is 13 residues long. The germline CDR1 and CDR2 sequences are GTSNPN and SVGIG (reference sequence). CDR3 DNA: TGTGCCTGGAGGGAGCTCGAACGGGGAGAGCAGTACTTC. This sequence encodes CAWRELERGEQYF.

This clonotype was recorded at least ten times. This chain connects TRBV20-1 to TRBJ2-5; D perhaps matches TRBD1 (5 bases). Germline V CDR1 and CDR2: DFQATT, SNEGSKA (reference sequence). The CDR3 is made up of 13 amino acids. V shed 4 bases and J shed 4 bases, with 13 bases lying between them. CDR3 nucleotide sequence: TGCAGTGCTAATCTCCAGGGTTTAGAGACCCAGTACTTC. Its translation: CSANLQGLETQYF.

This clonotype was observed a few times. The genes are TRBV20-1 and TRBJ2-5; TRBD1 matches at 10 bases. This CDR3 is built from 13 residues. The ends lost 6 bases at V and 6 bases at J; junction bases unmatched: 7. Germline V gives CDR1 DFQATT, CDR2 SNEGSKA (reference sequence). CDR3 in amino acids: CSADRDRGKTQYF. The CDR3 nucleotides read TGCAGTGCGGACCGGGACAGGGGAAAGACCCAGTACTTC.

With regard to this clonotype: It is likely a read error, because the conserved phenylalanine at the end of the CDR3 is missing. This chain connects TRBV28 to TRBJ1-1; tentatively, D is TRBD1 (6 bases). The CDR3 sequence is 16 residues long. V was cut by 4 bases and J by 2 bases, with 17 bases left in between. CDR1 is MDHEN, CDR2 SYDVKM, per germline. The CDR3 loop reads CASSWDTKFSNTEAFS. The CDR3 DNA follows: TGTGCCAGCAGTTGGGACACGAAATTTTCCAACACTGAAGCTTTCTCT.

The rearrangement links TRBV11-1 to TRBJ2-6, with 7 nucleotides matching TRBD1. This CDR3 spans 20 amino acids. CDR1 SGHAT and CDR2 FQDESV come from the germline V gene (reference sequence). Unmatched junction bases numbered 11, after V lost 0 bases and J lost 0 bases. CDR3 loop: CASSLASWTGDYSGANVLTF. For the CDR3, the DNA is TGTGCCAGCAGCTTAGCGTCCTGGACAGGCGATTACTCTGGGGCCAACGTCCTGACTTTC.

This clonotype was picked up many times. The chain links TRBV5-6 to TRBJ2-7, with 11 bases matching TRBD2. The CDR3 loop spans 15 amino acids. Germline CDR1 and CDR2: SGHDT and YYEEEE. The V gene end was trimmed by 7 bases and the J gene end by 7 bases; junction bases not matched to a gene: 13. The DNA of the CDR3 is TGTGCCAGCCGCCTGTGGGCTAGCGGGAGGAGAGAGCAGTACTTC. It encodes CASRLWASGRREQYF.